Listed below are T cell receptor beta chains from one sample, sequenced in a study of cytomegalovirus exposure and HLA in healthy donors. Clones were read by immunoSEQ multiplex PCR, and TCRdb kept only the in-frame ones, dropping some. The top ten clones hold about 2.2% of a sample with some 110,000 clones, around 61% of them seen once. The sequenced sample consisted of PBMCs. The receptor set was obtained from a woman younger than 45 in good health and CMV-seronegative. CDR3s include the opening cysteine and the closing phenylalanine or tryptophan. D genes are given only for firm matches. Clone size is shown for a subset of rows, as once, few, many or a class of expanded clone.

clone_size: NA
j_call: TRBJ2-1
d_call: NA
v_call: TRBV7-8
cdr3_aa: CASSLGDSRTVGEQFF
cdr3_nt: TGTGCCAGCAGCTTAGGAGATTCACGGACAGTGGGCGAGCAGTTCTTC

clone_size: once
j_call: TRBJ1-2
d_call: TRBD1
v_call: TRBV10-3
cdr3_aa: CAISEQGTGNYGYTF
cdr3_nt: TGTGCCATCAGTGAACAGGGGACGGGAAACTATGGCTACACCTTC

clone_size: NA
j_call: TRBJ2-3
d_call: TRBD2
v_call: TRBV27
cdr3_aa: CASSPDRLAGGLDTQYF
cdr3_nt: TGTGCCAGCAGTCCCGACAGACTAGCGGGAGGACTGGATACGCAGTATTTT

clone_size: NA
j_call: TRBJ2-7
d_call: TRBD2
v_call: TRBV6-1
cdr3_aa: CASSAGLGTSGNEQYF
cdr3_nt: TGTGCCAGCAGTGCCGGCTTAGGGACTAGCGGGAACGAGCAGTACTTC

clone_size: NA
j_call: TRBJ2-5
d_call: NA
v_call: TRBV5-4
cdr3_aa: CASSLEQESKYF
cdr3_nt: TGTGCCAGCAGCTTGGAACAGGAGTCAAAGTACTTC

clone_size: NA
j_call: TRBJ2-3
d_call: TRBD2
v_call: TRBV19
cdr3_aa: CASSIDLLAGPTDTQYF
cdr3_nt: TGTGCCAGTAGTATAGATCTTCTAGCGGGGCCCACAGATACGCAGTATTTT

clone_size: few
j_call: TRBJ2-5
d_call: TRBD2
v_call: TRBV7-3
cdr3_aa: CASSQGLAGLETQYF
cdr3_nt: TGTGCCAGCAGTCAGGGACTAGCGGGATTGGAGACCCAGTACTTC

clone_size: once
j_call: TRBJ2-7
d_call: NA
v_call: TRBV7-8
cdr3_aa: CASSLVAPGYEQYF
cdr3_nt: TGTGCCAGCAGCTTAGTAGCTCCCGGCTACGAGCAGTACTTC

clone_size: NA
j_call: TRBJ2-7
d_call: NA
v_call: TRBV5-3
cdr3_aa: CARSLACDEQYF
cdr3_nt: TGTGCCAGAAGCTTGGCCTGCGACGAGCAGTACTTC

clone_size: few
j_call: TRBJ1-1
d_call: NA
v_call: TRBV4-1
cdr3_aa: CASSLPMGATEAFF
cdr3_nt: TGCGCCAGCAGCCTCCCAATGGGGGCCACTGAAGCTTTCTTT

clone_size: NA
j_call: TRBJ1-6
d_call: TRBD1
v_call: TRBV9
cdr3_aa: CASSVDSGTGESPLHF
cdr3_nt: TGTGCCAGCAGCGTAGACTCCGGGACAGGGGAGTCACCCCTCCACTTT

clone_size: NA
j_call: TRBJ2-1
d_call: NA
v_call: TRBV10-3
cdr3_aa: CAISDFSLGPGGDEQFF
cdr3_nt: TGTGCCATCAGTGATTTCTCATTAGGTCCAGGAGGTGATGAGCAGTTCTTC

clone_size: few
j_call: TRBJ2-2
d_call: NA
v_call: TRBV9
cdr3_aa: CASSVFQGGTGELFF
cdr3_nt: TGTGCCAGCAGCGTATTTCAGGGAGGCACCGGGGAGCTGTTTTTT

clone_size: NA
j_call: TRBJ2-1
d_call: TRBD1
v_call: TRBV10-2
cdr3_aa: CASSEGTGAYNEQFF
cdr3_nt: TGCGCCAGCAGTGAGGGGACAGGGGCCTACAATGAGCAGTTCTTC

clone_size: NA
j_call: TRBJ2-3
d_call: NA
v_call: TRBV9
cdr3_aa: CASSYGEGGVTDTQYF
cdr3_nt: TGTGCCAGCAGCTATGGTGAGGGAGGAGTCACAGATACGCAGTATTTT

clone_size: NA
j_call: TRBJ1-1
d_call: TRBD1
v_call: TRBV14
cdr3_aa: CASSLTGGQAFF
cdr3_nt: TGTGCCAGCAGCCTGACAGGGGGACAAGCTTTCTTT

clone_size: NA
j_call: TRBJ1-1
d_call: NA
v_call: TRBV7-3
cdr3_aa: CASSLVGGMNTEAFF
cdr3_nt: TGTGCCAGCAGCTTAGTCGGGGGTATGAACACTGAAGCTTTCTTT

clone_size: NA
j_call: TRBJ2-1
d_call: NA
v_call: TRBV19
cdr3_aa: CASGRGNEQFF
cdr3_nt: TGTGCCAGCGGAAGGGGTAATGAGCAGTTCTTC

clone_size: NA
j_call: TRBJ2-5
d_call: NA
v_call: TRBV27
cdr3_aa: CASSSAGVRGQETQYF
cdr3_nt: TGTGCCAGCAGTTCCGCGGGGGTCAGGGGCCAAGAGACCCAGTACTTC

clone_size: NA
j_call: TRBJ2-3
d_call: NA
v_call: TRBV28
cdr3_aa: CASSFPGSGTDTQYF
cdr3_nt: TGTGCCAGCAGTTTTCCGGGATCCGGCACAGATACGCAGTATTTT

clone_size: once
j_call: TRBJ2-1
d_call: NA
v_call: TRBV6-5
cdr3_aa: CASSTRLDNEQFF
cdr3_nt: TGTGCCAGCAGTACCAGACTAGACAATGAGCAGTTCTTC

clone_size: NA
j_call: TRBJ2-7
d_call: TRBD1
v_call: TRBV15
cdr3_aa: CATSRATGVVYEQYF
cdr3_nt: TGTGCCACCAGCAGAGCGACAGGGGTTGTCTACGAGCAGTACTTC

clone_size: NA
j_call: TRBJ1-1
d_call: NA
v_call: TRBV28
cdr3_aa: CASRALVHTEAFF
cdr3_nt: TGTGCCAGCAGAGCTTTGGTGCACACTGAAGCTTTCTTT

clone_size: few
j_call: TRBJ2-1
d_call: TRBD2
v_call: TRBV11-2
cdr3_aa: CASSRLAGGPYNEQFF
cdr3_nt: TGTGCCAGCAGCAGACTAGCGGGAGGGCCGTACAATGAGCAGTTCTTC

clone_size: NA
j_call: TRBJ1-5
d_call: TRBD1
v_call: TRBV7-8
cdr3_aa: CASSLDDRGLGQPQHF
cdr3_nt: TGTGCCAGCAGCTTAGATGACAGGGGACTCGGTCAGCCCCAGCATTTT

clone_size: few
j_call: TRBJ1-2
d_call: NA
v_call: TRBV7-3
cdr3_aa: CASSFFGGGYGYTF
cdr3_nt: TGTGCCAGCAGCTTCTTCGGGGGAGGCTATGGCTACACCTTC

clone_size: once
j_call: TRBJ1-5
d_call: TRBD1
v_call: TRBV30
cdr3_aa: CAWGRDRPNQPQHF
cdr3_nt: TGTGCCTGGGGGCGGGACAGGCCCAATCAGCCCCAGCATTTT

clone_size: NA
j_call: TRBJ2-1
d_call: NA
v_call: TRBV11-3
cdr3_aa: CASSTGLDNEQFF
cdr3_nt: TGTGCCAGCAGCACGGGACTTGACAATGAGCAGTTCTTC

clone_size: NA
j_call: TRBJ1-1
d_call: NA
v_call: TRBV18
cdr3_aa: CASSPDREAFF
cdr3_nt: TGTGCCAGCTCACCAGACAGAGAAGCTTTCTTT

clone_size: once
j_call: TRBJ2-3
d_call: TRBD2
v_call: TRBV4-3
cdr3_aa: CASSQAWRTSGSTDTQYF
cdr3_nt: TGCGCCAGCAGCCAAGCTTGGCGGACTAGCGGGAGCACAGATACGCAGTATTTT

clone_size: few
j_call: TRBJ1-2
d_call: TRBD1
v_call: TRBV6-1
cdr3_aa: CASSELGQGDGYTF
cdr3_nt: TGTGCCAGCAGTGAATTGGGACAGGGCGATGGCTACACCTTC

clone_size: few
j_call: TRBJ1-4
d_call: NA
v_call: TRBV7-6
cdr3_aa: CASSLSYQEKLFF
cdr3_nt: TGTGCCAGCAGCTTGTCTTACCAGGAAAAACTGTTTTTT

clone_size: once
j_call: TRBJ2-5
d_call: TRBD1
v_call: TRBV19
cdr3_aa: CASSRDSSLPQETQYF
cdr3_nt: TGTGCCAGTAGTAGGGACAGCAGTTTACCTCAAGAGACCCAGTACTTC

clone_size: NA
j_call: TRBJ1-4
d_call: NA
v_call: TRBV5-1
cdr3_aa: CASSVAGTTNEKLFF
cdr3_nt: TGCGCCAGCAGCGTGGCAGGGACAACTAATGAAAAACTGTTTTTT

clone_size: few
j_call: TRBJ2-7
d_call: TRBD2
v_call: TRBV6-1
cdr3_aa: CAIALAGGPGEQYF
cdr3_nt: TGTGCCATAGCCCTAGCGGGAGGGCCCGGCGAGCAGTACTTC

clone_size: NA
j_call: TRBJ2-1
d_call: TRBD2
v_call: TRBV11-2
cdr3_aa: CASSSLSGVYNEQFF
cdr3_nt: TGTGCCAGCAGCTCCTTGAGCGGGGTCTACAATGAGCAGTTCTTC

clone_size: few
j_call: TRBJ1-6
d_call: TRBD1
v_call: TRBV6-4
cdr3_aa: CASRDFGQGINSPLHF
cdr3_nt: TGTGCCAGCAGGGATTTTGGACAGGGTATCAATTCACCCCTCCACTTT

clone_size: NA
j_call: TRBJ1-2
d_call: TRBD1
v_call: TRBV7-3
cdr3_aa: CASSPGQSNYGYTF
cdr3_nt: TGTGCCAGCAGCCCGGGACAGTCTAACTATGGCTACACCTTC

clone_size: few
j_call: TRBJ2-7
d_call: NA
v_call: TRBV2
cdr3_aa: CASSVAGRFSYEQYF
cdr3_nt: TGTGCCAGCAGTGTGGCAGGGCGATTTTCCTACGAGCAGTACTTC

clone_size: NA
j_call: TRBJ1-5
d_call: NA
v_call: TRBV19
cdr3_aa: CASGGGYGNQPQHF
cdr3_nt: TGTGCCAGTGGGGGGGGATATGGCAATCAGCCCCAGCATTTT

clone_size: few
j_call: TRBJ2-2
d_call: TRBD2
v_call: TRBV19
cdr3_aa: CASSWTSGTVGELFF
cdr3_nt: TGTGCCAGTAGTTGGACTAGCGGGACTGTCGGGGAGCTGTTTTTT

clone_size: NA
j_call: TRBJ2-5
d_call: NA
v_call: TRBV11-2
cdr3_aa: CASSLGRETQYF
cdr3_nt: TGTGCCAGCAGCTTGGGGAGGGAGACCCAGTACTTC

clone_size: NA
j_call: TRBJ1-5
d_call: NA
v_call: TRBV6-6
cdr3_aa: CASRQGFNQPQHF
cdr3_nt: TGTGCCAGCAGACAGGGATTCAATCAGCCCCAGCATTTT

clone_size: NA
j_call: TRBJ2-3
d_call: TRBD2
v_call: TRBV30
cdr3_aa: CAWSWEGLAGIRDTQYF
cdr3_nt: TGTGCCTGGAGTTGGGAAGGACTAGCGGGAATCAGAGATACGCAGTATTTT

clone_size: NA
j_call: TRBJ2-1
d_call: NA
v_call: TRBV10-3
cdr3_aa: CAISQTESSYNEQFF
cdr3_nt: TGTGCCATCAGTCAGACAGAGAGCTCCTACAATGAGCAGTTCTTC

clone_size: NA
j_call: TRBJ2-2
d_call: TRBD1
v_call: TRBV30
cdr3_aa: CAWGGQVLFF
cdr3_nt: TGTGCCTGGGGCGGACAGGTACTGTTTTTT

clone_size: NA
j_call: TRBJ2-2
d_call: NA
v_call: TRBV5-6
cdr3_aa: CASSPTDLTGELFF
cdr3_nt: TGTGCCAGCAGCCCGACAGACCTCACCGGGGAGCTGTTTTTT

clone_size: NA
j_call: TRBJ1-2
d_call: NA
v_call: TRBV20-1
cdr3_aa: CSASNYGYTF
cdr3_nt: TGCAGTGCCAGTAACTATGGCTACACCTTC